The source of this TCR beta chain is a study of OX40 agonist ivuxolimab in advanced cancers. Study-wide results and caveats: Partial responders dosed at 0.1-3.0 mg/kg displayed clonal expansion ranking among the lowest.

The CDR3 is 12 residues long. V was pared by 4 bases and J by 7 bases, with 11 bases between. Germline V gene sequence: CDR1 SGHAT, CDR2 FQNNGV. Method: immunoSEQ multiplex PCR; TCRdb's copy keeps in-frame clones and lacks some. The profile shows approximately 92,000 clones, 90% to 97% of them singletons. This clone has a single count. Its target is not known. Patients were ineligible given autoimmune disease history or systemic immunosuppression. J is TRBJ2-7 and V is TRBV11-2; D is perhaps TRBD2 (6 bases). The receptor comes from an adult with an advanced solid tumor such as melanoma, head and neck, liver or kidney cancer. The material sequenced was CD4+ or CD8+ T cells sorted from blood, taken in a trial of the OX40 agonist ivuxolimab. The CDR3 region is CASSSRDWEQYF. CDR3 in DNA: TGTGCCAGCAGCTCAAGGGACTGGGAGCAGTACTTC. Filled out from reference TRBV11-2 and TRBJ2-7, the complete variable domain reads EAGVAQSPRYKIIEKRQSVAFWCNPISGHATLYWYQQILGQGPKLLIQFQNNGVVDDSQLPKDRFSAERLKGVDSTLKIQPAKLEDSAVYLCASSSRDWEQYFGPGTRLTVT.